Shown below are 16 T cell receptor beta chains from a single sample sequenced in a study of T-cell memory formation after mild COVID-19 (dated by TCRdb to about 2021). The library came from 5' RACE. For sequencing, an Illumina NovaSeq 6000 was employed. TCRdb ran its own pipeline on the public reads, namely fastp trimming at Q25 and MiXCR clone calling, and kept in-frame beta chains. Rows are unified per CDR3 protein, each entry keeping the most common DNA and genes. In all, the sample holds under 300,000 distinct CDR3 sequences, and roughly 15% of those were seen once. The ten biggest clones cover around 23% of the sample. The sample was PBMCs or a T cell subset sorted from them (not recorded which). The source is a man aged 18 to 29 who had mild COVID-19 (a few samples of this study predate the infection). The sample titles of this study are shuffled in the database, so cell type and time point are left out; the donor was told from shared clones.

This rearrangement joins TRBV20-1 to TRBJ1-1; perhaps TRBD1 as D (6 bases). The CDR3 length is 15 residues. CDR1 is DFQATT and CDR2 is SNEGSKA in the germline V gene (reference sequence). Trimming removed 1 base at V and 2 bases at J, with 14 bases between. The CDR3 nucleotides are TGCAGTGCTAGAGGCACCAGGGGTGGAAACACTGAAGCTTTCTTT. Encoded protein: CSARGTRGGNTEAFF.

This clonotype was counted a few times. The chain has TRBV10-3 and TRBJ1-5; the D gene is possibly TRBD1 (6 bases). This CDR3 has 12 residues. Between the trimmed V and J ends, which lost 11 bases and 6 bases, there was a span of 14 bases. Per the germline V gene, CDR1 is ENHRY and CDR2 is SYGVKD. CDR3 nucleotide sequence: TGTGCCGTAGGGGGGGGGCCTCAGCCCCAGCATTTT. Translating gives CAVGGGPQPQHF.

The J gene is TRBJ2-1, the V gene TRBV9, with D perhaps TRBD2 (6 bases). Germline V gene data show CDR1 as SGDLS and CDR2 as YYNGEE. Trimming stripped 0 bases from V and 6 bases from J, with 13 bases between. The CDR3 is 15 amino acids. The CDR3 region is CASSVGGGSSNEQFF. CDR3 in DNA: TGTGCCAGCAGCGTAGGTGGGGGGTCCAGCAATGAGCAGTTCTTC.

In its sample, this clonotype was seen a few times. The chain employs TRBV20-1 and TRBJ2-7; D is perhaps TRBD1 or TRBD2 (5 bases each). The CDR3 totals 12 residues. From germline, CDR1 is DFQATT and CDR2 SNEGSKA (reference sequence). With 6 bases removed from V and 6 bases from J, the gap between germline ends came to 15 bases. Here the CDR3 reads CSAIPSGTEQYF. The CDR3 DNA is TGCAGTGCCATCCCGAGTGGGACCGAGCAGTACTTC.

The chain combines TRBV20-1 with TRBJ2-1, with D perhaps TRBD2 (6 bases). The germline V gene encodes CDR1 DFQATT and CDR2 SNEGSKA (reference sequence). Trimming removed 0 bases at V and 12 bases at J, with 12 bases between. The CDR3 is 12 residues long. The CDR3 DNA sequence: TGCAGTGCTAGAGACTGGGGGGATCCGCAGTTCTTC. Its protein is CSARDWGDPQFF.

The chain recombines TRBV7-9 with TRBJ2-5; TRBD1 matches 7 bases. The trim removed 5 bases at V and 5 bases at J, leaving 8 bases unmatched. This CDR3 has 14 amino acids. In germline, CDR1 is SEHNR, CDR2 FQNEAQ (reference sequence). CDR3 sequence (DNA): TGTGCCAGCAGCCTGGGACAGACATGGGAGACCCAGTACTTC. It translates to CASSLGQTWETQYF.

This sequence joins TRBV12-3 or TRBV12-4 and TRBJ2-3; 8 positions match TRBD2. V lost 8 bases, J lost 3 bases, and 7 bases stayed unmatched. The CDR3 contains 14 residues. CDR3 nucleotides: TGTGCCAGCGCTCTCGGGGGGGGGACAGATACGCAGTATTTT. Its translation is CASALGGGTDTQYF.

J is TRBJ1-4 and V is TRBV7-9, with 11 bases lining up with TRBD1. The germline V gene has CDR1 SEHNR and CDR2 FQNEAQ (reference sequence). With V trimmed by 5 bases and J by 7 bases, 6 bases remained unmatched. The CDR3 runs to 15 residues. In nucleotides, the CDR3 is TGTGCCAGCAGCCCATCGGGACAGGGGGTTGAAAAACTGTTTTTT. Protein: CASSPSGQGVEKLFF.

The chain couples TRBV7-9 to TRBJ2-7; 7 nucleotides align to TRBD1. The CDR3 length is 12 residues. Germline V lookup: CDR1 SEHNR, CDR2 FQNEAQ (reference sequence). With 5 bases clipped from V and 6 bases from J, the junction kept 4 bases outside the gene matches. CDR3 nucleotides: TGTGCCAGCAGCGCAACAGGGGTCGAGCAGTACTTC. Protein product: CASSATGVEQYF.

The chain is built from TRBV6-5 and TRBJ1-5; D is unclear. This CDR3 spans 13 amino acids. Deletions cut 6 bases from V and 7 bases from J, with 13 bases between. Germline-derived CDR1 and CDR2 are MNHEY and SVGAGI. The CDR3 nucleotides are TGTGCCAGCAGCCCGGGTTTTTACCAGCCCCAGCATTTT. The encoded protein is CASSPGFYQPQHF.

This clonotype was seen at least ten times. V is TRBV4-1 and J is TRBJ2-1, with 13 bases matching TRBD2. Germline-derived CDR1 and CDR2 are MGHRA and YSYEKL. The CDR3 loop spans 19 amino acids. The V segment lost 1 base and the J segment 1 base; nucleotides outside the gene matches: 7. Here the CDR3 reads CASSQGTSGGYLSYNEQFF. The CDR3 DNA is TGCGCCAGCAGCCAAGGGACTAGCGGGGGCTACCTGTCCTACAATGAGCAGTTCTTC.

The chain employs TRBV5-1 and TRBJ2-1, with a weak D call TRBD1 (6 bases). The V and J ends lost 4 bases and 4 bases respectively, with 12 bases between them. The CDR3 runs 14 residues. The germline V gene has CDR1 SGHRS and CDR2 YFSETQ. CDR3 region: CASSNGQLYNEQFF. As DNA, the CDR3 is TGCGCCAGCAGCAACGGACAGCTTTACAATGAGCAGTTCTTC.

The chain couples TRBV7-2 to TRBJ2-7; D assignment may be TRBD1 or TRBD2 (6 bases each). The V and J ends lost 5 bases and 2 bases respectively, with 10 bases between them. This CDR3 region has 13 residues. Germline V gene sequence: CDR1 SGHTA, CDR2 FQGNSA. The CDR3 sequence is CASSGGGPYEQYV. The CDR3, as DNA: TGTGCCAGCAGCGGAGGGGGGCCCTACGAGCAGTACGTC.

The V gene is TRBV20-1, the J gene TRBJ2-7; D is tentatively TRBD1 or TRBD2 (6 bases each). V was shortened by 6 bases and J by 0 bases, with 15 bases between the two germline ends. Germline CDR1 is DFQATT and CDR2 is SNEGSKA (reference sequence). The CDR3 is 14 residues long. The DNA of the CDR3 is TGCAGTGCCCAAGGGGGGTTGGGCTCCTACGAGCAGTACTTC. Translation: CSAQGGLGSYEQYF.

The sample holds a few counts of this clonotype. The V gene is TRBV7-9, the J gene TRBJ2-1, with 10 bases that match TRBD1. The CDR3 consists of 14 residues. Trimming removed 3 bases from V and 6 bases from J; junction bases left unmatched: 2. Germline V gene data show CDR1 as SEHNR and CDR2 as FQNEAQ (reference sequence). The CDR3 bases are TGTGCCAGCAGCTTGGGACAGGGGATCAATGAGCAGTTCTTC. The encoded protein is CASSLGQGINEQFF. The complete variable domain, with remaining parts taken from reference TRBV7-9 and TRBJ2-1, reads DTGVSQNPRHKITKRGQNVTFRCDPISEHNRLYWYRQTLGQGPEFLTYFQNEAQLEKSRLLSDRFSAERPKGSFSTLEIQRTEQGDSAMYLCASSLGQGINEQFFGPGTRLTVL.

V and J are TRBV11-2 and TRBJ2-3, with D perhaps matching TRBD1 (6 bases). V lost 1 base and J lost 2, with 13 bases in between. Per the germline V gene, CDR1 is SGHAT and CDR2 is FQNNGV. The CDR3 sequence is 16 residues long. Here the CDR3 DNA reads TGTGCCAGCAGCTTAGGAGCGGACAGCCTCACAGATACGCAGTATTTT. Encoded protein: CASSLGADSLTDTQYF.